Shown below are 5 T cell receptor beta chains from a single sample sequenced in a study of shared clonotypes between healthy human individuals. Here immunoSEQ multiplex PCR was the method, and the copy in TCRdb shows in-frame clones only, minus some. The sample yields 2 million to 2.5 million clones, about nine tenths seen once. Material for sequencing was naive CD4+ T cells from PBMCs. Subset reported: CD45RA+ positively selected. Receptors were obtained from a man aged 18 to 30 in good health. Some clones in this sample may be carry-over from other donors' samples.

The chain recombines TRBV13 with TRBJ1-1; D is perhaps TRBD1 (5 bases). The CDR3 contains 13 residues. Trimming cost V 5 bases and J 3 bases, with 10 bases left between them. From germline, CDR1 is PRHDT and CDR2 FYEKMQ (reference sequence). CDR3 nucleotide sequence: TGTGCCAGCAGCCGTGACAGATACACTGAAGCTTTCTTT. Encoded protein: CASSRDRYTEAFF.

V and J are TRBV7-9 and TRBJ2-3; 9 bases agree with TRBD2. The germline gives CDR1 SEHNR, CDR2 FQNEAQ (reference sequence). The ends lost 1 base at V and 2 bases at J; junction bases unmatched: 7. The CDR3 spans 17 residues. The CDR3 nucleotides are TGTGCCAGCAGCTTAGTTCCTGCGGGAGGGTACACAGATACGCAGTATTTT. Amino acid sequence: CASSLVPAGGYTDTQYF.

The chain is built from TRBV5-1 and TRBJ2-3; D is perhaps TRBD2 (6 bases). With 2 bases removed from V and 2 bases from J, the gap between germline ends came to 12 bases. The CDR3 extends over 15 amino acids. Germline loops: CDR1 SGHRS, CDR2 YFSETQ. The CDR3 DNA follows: TGCGCCAGCAGCTTAGGCGGGATAGACACAGATACGCAGTATTTT. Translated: CASSLGGIDTDTQYF.

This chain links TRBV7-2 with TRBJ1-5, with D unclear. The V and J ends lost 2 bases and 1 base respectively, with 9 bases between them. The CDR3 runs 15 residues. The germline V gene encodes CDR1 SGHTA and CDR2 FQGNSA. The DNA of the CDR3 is TGTGCCAGCAGCTTAACAGAAGGAAGCAATCAGCCCCAGCATTTT. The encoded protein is CASSLTEGSNQPQHF.

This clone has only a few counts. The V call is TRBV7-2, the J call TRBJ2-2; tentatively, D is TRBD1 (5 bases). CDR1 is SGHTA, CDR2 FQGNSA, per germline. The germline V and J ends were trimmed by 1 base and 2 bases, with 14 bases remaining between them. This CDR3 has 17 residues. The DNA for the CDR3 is TGTGCCAGCAGCTTAGGTCCGACAGTGTTCAACACCGGGGAGCTGTTTTTT. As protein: CASSLGPTVFNTGELFF.